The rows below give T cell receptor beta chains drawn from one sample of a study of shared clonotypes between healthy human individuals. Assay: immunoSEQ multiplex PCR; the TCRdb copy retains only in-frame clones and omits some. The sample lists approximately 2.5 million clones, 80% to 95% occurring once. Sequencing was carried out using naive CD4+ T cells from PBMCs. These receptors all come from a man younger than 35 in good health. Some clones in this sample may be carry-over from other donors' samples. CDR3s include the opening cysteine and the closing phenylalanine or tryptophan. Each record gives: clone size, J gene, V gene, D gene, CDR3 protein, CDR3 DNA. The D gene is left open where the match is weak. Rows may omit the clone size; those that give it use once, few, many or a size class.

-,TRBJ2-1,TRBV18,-,CASSGGRYNEQFF,TGTGCCAGCTCAGGCGGACGGTACAATGAGCAGTTCTTC
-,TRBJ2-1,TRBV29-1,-,CSAPSAGPYNEQFF,TGCAGCGCTCCGTCGGCGGGACCGTACAATGAGCAGTTCTTC
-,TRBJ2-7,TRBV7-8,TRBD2,CASSLVPAGVDEQYF,TGTGCCAGCAGCTTAGTTCCAGCGGGAGTTGACGAGCAGTACTTC
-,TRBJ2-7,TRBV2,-,CASRVTGLAYEQYF,TGTGCCAGCAGAGTTACTGGACTGGCCTACGAGCAGTACTTC
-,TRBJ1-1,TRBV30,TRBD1,CAWRGQPNTEAFF,TGTGCCTGGAGGGGACAGCCGAACACTGAAGCTTTCTTT
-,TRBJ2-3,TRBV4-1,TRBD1,CASSQDLGTGGSSTQYF,TGCGCCAGCAGCCAAGATTTGGGGACAGGGGGCTCAAGTACGCAGTATTTT
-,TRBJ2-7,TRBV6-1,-,CASRYSHGNYEQYF,TGTGCCAGCAGATACAGCCACGGGAATTACGAGCAGTACTTC
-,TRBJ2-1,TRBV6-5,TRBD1,CASSYRDSQQYEQFF,TGTGCCAGCAGTTACCGGGACAGCCAACAATACGAGCAGTTCTTC
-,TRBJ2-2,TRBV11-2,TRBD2,CASSLVEGRAGGELFF,TGTGCCAGCAGCTTAGTGGAGGGGAGGGCTGGCGGGGAGCTGTTTTTT
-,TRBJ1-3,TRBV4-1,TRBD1,CASSPRQGNGNTIYF,TGCGCCAGCAGCCCCAGACAGGGAAATGGCAACACCATATATTTT
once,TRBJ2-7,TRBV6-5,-,CASSYGRAYEQYF,TGTGCCAGCAGTTACGGCAGGGCCTACGAGCAGTACTTC
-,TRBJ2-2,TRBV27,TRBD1,CASSLWQGAEGTGELFF,TGTGCCAGCAGTTTATGGCAGGGGGCAGAGGGCACCGGGGAGCTGTTTTTT
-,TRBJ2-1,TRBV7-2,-,CASSLDLPSYNEQFF,TGTGCCAGCAGCTTAGACCTCCCGTCCTACAATGAGCAGTTCTTC
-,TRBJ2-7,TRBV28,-,CASSPRGVSSYEQYF,TGTGCCAGCAGTCCCCGGGGAGTTAGCTCCTACGAGCAGTACTTC
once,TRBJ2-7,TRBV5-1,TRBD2,CASRGPAGTSLGEQYF,TGCGCCAGCAGGGGACCGGCCGGGACTAGCTTAGGCGAGCAGTACTTC
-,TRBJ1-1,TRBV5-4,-,CASSATGYEAFF,TGTGCCAGCAGCGCAACAGGGTATGAAGCTTTCTTT
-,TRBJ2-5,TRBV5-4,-,CASSFFGEGETQYF,TGTGCCAGCAGCTTTTTCGGAGAGGGCGAGACCCAGTACTTC
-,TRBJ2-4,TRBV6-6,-,CASSLGETVLGIQYF,TGTGCCAGCAGCCTAGGGGAGACCGTCCTAGGCATTCAGTACTTC
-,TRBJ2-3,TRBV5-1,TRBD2,CASSLGLAGDTDTQYF,TGCGCCAGCAGCTTGGGGCTAGCGGGGGACACAGATACGCAGTATTTT
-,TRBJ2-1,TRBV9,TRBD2,CASSVIGSGGEQFF,TGTGCCAGCAGCGTAATAGGTTCGGGGGGTGAGCAGTTCTTC
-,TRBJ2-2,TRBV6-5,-,CASIRGTLNTGELFF,TGTGCCAGCATAAGGGGCACGTTGAACACCGGGGAGCTGTTTTTT
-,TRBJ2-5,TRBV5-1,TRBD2,CASSLVGTSGMQTQYF,TGCGCCAGCAGCTTGGTAGGGACTAGCGGGATGCAGACCCAGTACTTC
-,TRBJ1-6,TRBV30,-,CAWSVEPLHNSPLHF,TGTGCCTGGAGTGTAGAACCCCTCCATAATTCACCCCTCCACTTT
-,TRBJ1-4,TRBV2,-,CASSEVGINEKLFF,TGTGCCAGCAGTGAAGTGGGAATTAATGAAAAACTGTTTTTT
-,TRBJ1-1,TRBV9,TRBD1,CASSVRDRVPATAFF,TGTGCCAGCAGCGTCCGGGACAGGGTTCCGGCTACAGCTTTCTTT
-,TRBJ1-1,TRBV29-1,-,CSVEDRKNVRAFF,TGCAGCGTTGAAGATCGGAAAAATGTAAGAGCTTTCTTT
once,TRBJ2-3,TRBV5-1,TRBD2,CASSPRLAGDSADTQYF,TGCGCCAGCAGCCCCCGTTTAGCGGGAGATTCCGCAGATACGCAGTATTTT
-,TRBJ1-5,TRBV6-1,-,CASGAYSSNQPQHF,TGTGCCAGTGGGGCCTATTCCAGCAATCAGCCCCAGCATTTT
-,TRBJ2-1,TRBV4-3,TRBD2,CASSRGGNEQFF,TGCGCCAGCAGTCGGGGAGGGAATGAGCAGTTCTTC
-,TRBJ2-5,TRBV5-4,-,CASSSIAGPTRETQYF,TGTGCCAGCAGCTCTATCGCGGGCCCCACTCGGGAGACCCAGTACTTC
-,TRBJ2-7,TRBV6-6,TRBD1,CASSYPAGQGYEQYF,TGTGCCAGCAGTTACCCCGCGGGACAGGGCTACGAGCAGTACTTC
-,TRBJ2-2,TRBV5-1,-,CASSLWGANTGELFF,TGCGCCAGCAGCTTATGGGGGGCGAACACCGGGGAGCTGTTTTTT
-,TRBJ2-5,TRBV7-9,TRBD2,CASSPSRLAGGVRGTQYF,TGTGCCAGCAGCCCCAGCCGACTAGCGGGAGGGGTCCGGGGGACCCAGTACTTC
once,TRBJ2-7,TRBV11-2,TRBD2,CASSQPWVAGISYEQYF,TGTGCCAGCAGCCAACCTTGGGTAGCGGGGATCTCCTACGAGCAGTACTTC
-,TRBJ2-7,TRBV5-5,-,CASSLEVRAPRFHEQYF,TGTGCCAGCAGCCTTGAGGTTAGGGCTCCCAGGTTCCACGAGCAGTACTTC
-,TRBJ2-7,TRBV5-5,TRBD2,CASSSGLAGGTPYEQYF,TGTGCCAGCAGCTCCGGACTAGCGGGAGGGACCCCCTACGAGCAGTACTTC
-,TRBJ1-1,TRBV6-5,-,CASSYSWGLNTEAFF,TGTGCCAGCAGTTACTCTTGGGGGTTGAACACTGAAGCTTTCTTT
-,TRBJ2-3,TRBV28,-,CASSSPDTQYF,TGTGCCAGCAGTTCCCCAGATACGCAGTATTTT
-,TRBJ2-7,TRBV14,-,CASSPLVGAGSYEQYF,TGTGCCAGCAGCCCATTAGTCGGCGCAGGGTCCTACGAGCAGTACTTC
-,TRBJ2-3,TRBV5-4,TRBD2,CASSLRLAGSPDTQYF,TGTGCCAGCAGCTTGAGGTTAGCGGGAAGCCCAGATACGCAGTATTTT
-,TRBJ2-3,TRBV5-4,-,CASSLAKESTDTQYF,TGTGCCAGCAGCTTGGCCAAGGAGTCTACAGATACGCAGTATTTT
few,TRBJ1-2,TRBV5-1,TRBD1,CASSFSGTEYGYTF,TGCGCCAGCAGCTTCTCAGGGACAGAATATGGCTACACCTTC
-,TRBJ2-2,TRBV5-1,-,CASSLDVQGNTGELFF,TGCGCCAGCAGCTTGGACGTACAGGGGAACACCGGGGAGCTGTTTTTT
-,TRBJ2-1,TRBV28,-,CASSLERDEQFF,TGTGCCAGCAGCCTAGAGCGGGATGAGCAGTTCTTC
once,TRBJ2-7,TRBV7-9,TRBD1,CASSFRQGENYEQYF,TGTGCCAGCAGCTTCCGACAGGGTGAGAACTACGAGCAGTACTTC
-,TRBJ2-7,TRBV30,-,CAWSVVGRSSYEQYF,TGTGCCTGGAGTGTAGTGGGCCGCAGCTCCTACGAGCAGTACTTC
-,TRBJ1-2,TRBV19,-,CASSINRDYGYTF,TGTGCCAGTAGTATCAACAGGGACTATGGCTACACCTTC
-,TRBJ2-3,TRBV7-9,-,CASSLMGSGPDTQYF,TGTGCCAGCAGCTTAATGGGTTCGGGACCAGATACGCAGTATTTT
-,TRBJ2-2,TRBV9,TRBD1,CASSVVGTANTGELFF,TGTGCCAGCAGCGTAGTTGGGACAGCGAACACCGGGGAGCTGTTTTTT
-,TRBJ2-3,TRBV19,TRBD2,CASSLTTSGMPTDTQYF,TGTGCCAGTAGTCTAACGACTAGCGGGATGCCCACAGATACGCAGTATTTT
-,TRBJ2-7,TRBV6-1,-,CAMKRDTQTYEQYF,TGTGCCATGAAAAGGGACACACAAACCTACGAGCAGTACTTC
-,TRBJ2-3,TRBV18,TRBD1,CASSPFPTGAGTDTQYF,TGTGCCAGCTCACCCTTTCCCACAGGGGCCGGCACAGATACGCAGTATTTT
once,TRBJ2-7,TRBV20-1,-,CSAGDPLEQYF,TGCAGTGCGGGGGACCCACTGGAGCAGTACTTC
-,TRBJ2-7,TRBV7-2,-,CASSLGRPGQGEQYF,TGTGCCAGCAGCTTAGGCCGGCCAGGCCAGGGCGAGCAGTACTTC
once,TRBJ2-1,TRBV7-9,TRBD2,CASSLGLANAYNEQFF,TGTGCCAGCAGCCTCGGACTAGCGAACGCTTACAATGAGCAGTTCTTC